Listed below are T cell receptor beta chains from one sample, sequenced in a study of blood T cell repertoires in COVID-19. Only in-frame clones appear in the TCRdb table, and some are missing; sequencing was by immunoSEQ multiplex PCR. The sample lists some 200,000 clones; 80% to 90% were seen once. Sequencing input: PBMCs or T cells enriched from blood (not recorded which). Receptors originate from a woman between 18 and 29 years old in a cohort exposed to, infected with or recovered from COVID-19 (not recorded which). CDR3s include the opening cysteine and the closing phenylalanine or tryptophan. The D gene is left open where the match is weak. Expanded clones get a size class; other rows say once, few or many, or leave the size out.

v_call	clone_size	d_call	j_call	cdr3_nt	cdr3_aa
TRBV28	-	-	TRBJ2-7	TGTGCCAGCAGTTTATCGACAGCCTACGAGCAGTACTTC	CASSLSTAYEQYF
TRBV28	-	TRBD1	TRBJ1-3	TGTGCGGGACAGGGGAATACTGGAAACACCATATATTTT	CAGQGNTGNTIYF
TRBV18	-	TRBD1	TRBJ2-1	TGTGCCAGCTCGCCCGGGACAGGGAGGAATGAGCAGTTCTTC	CASSPGTGRNEQFF
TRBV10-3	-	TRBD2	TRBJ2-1	TGTGCCATCAGTGTGCGGGAGTTTAGCAATGAGCAGTTCTTC	CAISVREFSNEQFF
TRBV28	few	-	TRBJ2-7	TGTGCCAGCAGGGACAACTACGAGCAGTACTTC	CASRDNYEQYF
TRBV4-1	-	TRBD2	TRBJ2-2	TGCGCCAGCAGCTTTAGCGGGCTGAACACCGGGGAGCTGTTTTTT	CASSFSGLNTGELFF
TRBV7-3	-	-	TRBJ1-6	TGTGCCAGCAGCTTATCGCAGGGAGGGAATAATTCACCCCTCCACTTT	CASSLSQGGNNSPLHF
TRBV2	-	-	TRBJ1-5	TGTGCCAGCAGTGGGCAGTCTAGCAATCAGCCCCAGCATTTT	CASSGQSSNQPQHF
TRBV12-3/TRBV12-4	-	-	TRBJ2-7	TGTGCCAGCAGTTTAGACTATCCCTACGAGCAGTACTTC	CASSLDYPYEQYF
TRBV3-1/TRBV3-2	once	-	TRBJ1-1	TGTGCCAGCAGCCAAGACGCAGGGATGACCTTGAACACTGAAGCTTTCTTT	CASSQDAGMTLNTEAFF
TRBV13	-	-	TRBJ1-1	TGTGCCAGCAGTCGAGTAGGACAGCGCTACACTGAAGCTTTCTTT	CASSRVGQRYTEAFF
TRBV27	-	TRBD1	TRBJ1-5	TGTGCCAGCAGTTTTGGGACAGGGTATCAGCCCCAGCATTTT	CASSFGTGYQPQHF
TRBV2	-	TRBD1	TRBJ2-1	TGTGCCAGCAGGACAGACAGGGGGAGCTACAATGAGCAGTTCTTC	CASRTDRGSYNEQFF
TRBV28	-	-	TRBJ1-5	TGTGCCAGCAGTTTCATTAGGGGTTTAAGTCAGCCCCAGCATTTT	CASSFIRGLSQPQHF
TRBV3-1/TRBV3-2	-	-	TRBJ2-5	TGTGCCAGCAGTCCCGACCGAGGACTGTACCAAGAGACCCAGTACTTC	CASSPDRGLYQETQYF
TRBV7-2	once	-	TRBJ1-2	TGTGCCAGCAGCTACAGGGATAACTATGGCTACACCTTC	CASSYRDNYGYTF
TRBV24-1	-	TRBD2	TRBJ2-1	TGTGCCACCAGGGGACTAGCGGGAGTCAATGAGCAGTTCTTC	CATRGLAGVNEQFF
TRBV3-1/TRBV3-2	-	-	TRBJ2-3	TGTGCCAGCAGCCAAGTTGCTATTGGACTGGGCACAGATACGCAGTATTTT	CASSQVAIGLGTDTQYF
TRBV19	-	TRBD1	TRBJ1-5	TGTGCCAGTAGTATAGCTACAGGGGCGACTCAGCCCCAGCATTTT	CASSIATGATQPQHF
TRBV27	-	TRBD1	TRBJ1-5	TGTGCCAGCAGTACAGGGGTAGCAAATCAGCCCCAGCATTTT	CASSTGVANQPQHF
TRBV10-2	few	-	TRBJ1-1	TGCGCCAGCAGTGATGGGGGGTTGAACACTGAAGCTTTCTTT	CASSDGGLNTEAFF
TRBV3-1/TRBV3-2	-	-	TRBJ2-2	TGTGCCAGCAGCCAATTTTTACAGGCGAACACCGGGGAGCTGTTTTTT	CASSQFLQANTGELFF
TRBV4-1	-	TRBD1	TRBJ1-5	TGCGCCAGCAGCCAACCTGGACAGGGCAATCAGCCCCAGCATTTT	CASSQPGQGNQPQHF
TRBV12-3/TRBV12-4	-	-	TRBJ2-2	TGTGCCAGCAGTTCGGGGACCGGGGAGCTGTTTTTT	CASSSGTGELFF
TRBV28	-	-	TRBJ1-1	TGTGCCAGCTTTCAGAACACTGAAGCTTTCTTT	CASFQNTEAFF
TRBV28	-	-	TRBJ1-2	TGTGCCAGCAGACACAGCGACAGGAGCTATGGCTACACCTTC	CASRHSDRSYGYTF
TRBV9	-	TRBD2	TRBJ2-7	TGTGCCAGCAGCGTCTCCGGGACTAGCCCCCACGAGCAGTACTTC	CASSVSGTSPHEQYF
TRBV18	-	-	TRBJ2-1	TGTGCCAGCTCACCGCTGGGCCGTGAGCAGTTCTTC	CASSPLGREQFF
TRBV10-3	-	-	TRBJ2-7	TGTGCCATCAGTGAGTCGGGCCCCGTACTCTCCTACGAGCAGTACTTC	CAISESGPVLSYEQYF
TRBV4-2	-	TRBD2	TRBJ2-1	TGTGCCAGCAGCCACCAAGCGGGGGGGCCGAACAATGAGCAGTTCTTC	CASSHQAGGPNNEQFF
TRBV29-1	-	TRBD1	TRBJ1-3	TGCAGCGTTGGAGGACAGGCCTTTGGAAACACCATATATTTT	CSVGGQAFGNTIYF
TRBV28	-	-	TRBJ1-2	TGTGCCAGCAGAAGGGTGGCGGGAGGACTACGAGAGTGGGGCTACACCTTC	CASRRVAGGLREWGYTF
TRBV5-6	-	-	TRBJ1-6	TGTGCCAGCAGCTTGAGGGCCAGGGCGAGGAATTCACCCCTCCACTTT	CASSLRARARNSPLHF
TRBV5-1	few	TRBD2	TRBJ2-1	TGCGCCAGCAGCTTGGCCGGAGCGGGAGGTTTAAATGAGCAGTTCTTC	CASSLAGAGGLNEQFF
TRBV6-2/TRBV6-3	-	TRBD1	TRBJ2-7	TGTGCCAGCAGCCCCCGGGACAGGGACGGTGTATCCTACGAGCAGTACTTC	CASSPRDRDGVSYEQYF
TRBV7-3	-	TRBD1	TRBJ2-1	TGTGCCAGCAGCGCTACAGGGGCGAGGCCCTACAATGAGCAGTTCTTC	CASSATGARPYNEQFF
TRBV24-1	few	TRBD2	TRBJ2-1	TGTGCCACCAGTGACCCCGCTAGCGGGAGGGAGGGTGAGCAGTTCTTC	CATSDPASGREGEQFF
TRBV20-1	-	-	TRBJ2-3	TGCAGTGCCATTAGGGGAGATACGCAGTATTTT	CSAIRGDTQYF
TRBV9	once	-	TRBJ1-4	TGTGCCAGCAGCGTAATTGACGGGGTAGGAGAAAAACTGTTTTTT	CASSVIDGVGEKLFF
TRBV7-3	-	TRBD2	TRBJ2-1	TGTGCCAGCAGCCAAACTAGCGGGGGGGCCAACGAGCAGTTCTTC	CASSQTSGGANEQFF
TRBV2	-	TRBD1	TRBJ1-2	TGTGCCAGCAGTGGGTTGGACAGGGGGGAGCGCAATGGCTACACCTTC	CASSGLDRGERNGYTF
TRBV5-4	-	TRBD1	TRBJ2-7	TGTGCCAGCAGCTCCGGACAGGGGAGTAAGTCCTCCTACGAGCAGTACTTC	CASSSGQGSKSSYEQYF
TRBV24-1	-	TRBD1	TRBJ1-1	TGTGCCACCAGTGACGGAACAGGGGGGCTGAACACTGAAGCTTTCTTT	CATSDGTGGLNTEAFF
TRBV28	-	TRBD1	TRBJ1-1	TGTGCCAGCCGGGACAGGGTGGGCGCTTTCTTT	CASRDRVGAFF
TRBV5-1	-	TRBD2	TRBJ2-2	TGCGCCAGCAGCTTCACTAGCGGGAGTGTCGGGGAGCTGTTTTTT	CASSFTSGSVGELFF
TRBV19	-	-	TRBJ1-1	TGTGCCAGTCGAAATACTGGGGAGGGTATGACATGGGCCACTGAAGCTTTCTTT	CASRNTGEGMTWATEAFF
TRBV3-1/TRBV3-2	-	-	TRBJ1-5	TGTGCCAGCAGCCGGTCGGAGGGTCGTAGCAATCAGCCCCAGCATTTT	CASSRSEGRSNQPQHF
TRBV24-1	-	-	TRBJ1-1	TGTGCCACCAGTGATTCTGGACAAAACACTGAAGCTTTCTTT	CATSDSGQNTEAFF
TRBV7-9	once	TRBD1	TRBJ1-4	TGTGCCAGCAGCAACCGGGACAGGGAATTTAAAAAACTGTTTTTT	CASSNRDREFKKLFF
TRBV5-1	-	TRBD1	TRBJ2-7	TGCGCCAGCAGCTTTCGACAGGGGGCCGGCGAGCAGTACTTC	CASSFRQGAGEQYF
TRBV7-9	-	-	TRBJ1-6	TGTGCCAGCAGCTTAGCGTTGGGGGCTGGCTCACCCCTCCACTTT	CASSLALGAGSPLHF
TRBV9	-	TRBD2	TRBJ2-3	TGTGCCAGCAGCGTAGTCGGACTAGCGGGGGGCACGGATACGCAGTATTTT	CASSVVGLAGGTDTQYF
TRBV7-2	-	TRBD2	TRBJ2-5	TGTGCCAGCGCTCTTGCGGGGGACCTCGAGACCCAGTACTTC	CASALAGDLETQYF